This T cell receptor beta chain is from a study of glioma-infiltrating T cells. Study-level findings and limits: CDR3 overlap between tissue and blood was very small.

This clonotype was recorded at least ten times. The antigen is unknown. Germline-derived CDR1 and CDR2 are ENHRY and SYGVKD. J was trimmed by 3 bases and V by 6 bases; bases with no gene match: 8. CDR3 length equals 15 residues. TCR alpha and beta CDR3 regions were amplified from RNA using iRepertoire nested multiplex PCR. Tissue mRNA or PBMC total RNA, 100-400 ng, went into one-step reverse transcription and amplification. TCRdb used MiXCR to reprocess the multiplex PCR reads, holding one entry per CDR3 protein. Of about 93,000 distinct CDR3 sequences in the sample, around 37% were seen once. The gene calls are TRBV10-3 and TRBJ1-1; TRBD1 matches at 9 bases. The specimen was glioma tissue, nonneoplastic brain tissue, or PBMCs (not recorded which). The clonotype comes from a human donor with low-grade glioma or glioblastoma, undergoing nonglioma brain surgery, or in good health (not recorded which). CDR3 coding DNA: TGTGCCATCAGAGCCGGGACAGGGTCGGACACTGAAGCTTTCTTT. It yields the protein CAIRAGTGSDTEAFF.